This T cell receptor (beta chain) was documented in a study of cytomegalovirus exposure and HLA in healthy donors. Study outcomes and limitations: Presence/absence analyses supposed approximately even sequencing depth among donors. A later analysis associated 15,000 to 20,000 TCR beta sequences with HLA alleles at a 0.05 false discovery rate. The study put 150 or so TCR beta chains on its list as cytomegalovirus-associated.

Amplification used 60 Vbeta primers and 13 Jbeta primers. The table came from immunoSEQ multiplex PCR; TCRdb's copy has only in-frame clones and leaves some out. The data hold roughly 140,000 clones, with approximately 71% observed a single time. About this clone itself: Its specificity is unknown.

There are 13 residues in the CDR3. Trimming shortened V by 5 bases and J by 5 bases, and 12 bases separated the two germline ends. Germline CDR1 SGHTA, CDR2 FQGNSA. This TCR came from a woman between 50 and 59 years old in good health and CMV-seronegative. Sequencing used PBMCs. The genes are TRBV7-2 and TRBJ1-2, with a possible D match to TRBD1 (5 bases). The CDR3 is CASSRQTAYGYTF. The CDR3 DNA reads TGTGCCAGCAGCCGACAGACAGCGTATGGCTACACCTTC. The variable domain in full, completed from reference TRBV7-2 and TRBJ1-2, reads GAGVSQSPSNKVTEKGKDVELRCDPISGHTALYWYRQSLGQGLEFLIYFQGNSAPDKSGLPSDRFSAERTGGSVSTLTIQRTQQEDSAVYLCASSRQTAYGYTFGSGTRLTVV.